The 24 T cell receptor beta chains in this list originate from one sample, sequenced in a study of PD-L1 blockade in urothelial cancer. Some clones are missing from TCRdb's copy, which holds only in-frame ones; the method was immunoSEQ multiplex PCR. The data show about 49,000 clones, 60% to 85% seen once. As to time point: pretreatment peripheral blood. The sample consisted of PBMCs, taken around atezolizumab (anti-PD-L1) treatment. These receptor sequences come from a man in his 70s with urothelial cancer.

The CDR3 DNA sequence: TGTGCCAGCAGCTTAGGTAGCTTAGATACGCAGTATTTT. Its translation: CASSLGSLDTQYF. The rearrangement uses TRBV7-3 and TRBJ2-3; D is uncertain. CDR3 length equals 13 residues. Trimming took off 2 bases at V and 5 bases at J, with 8 bases between the two ends. Looked up from germline, CDR1 is SGHTA and CDR2 is FQGTGA. Full variable domain (remainder filled in from reference TRBV7-3 and TRBJ2-3): GAGVSQTPSNKVTEKGKYVELRCDPISGHTALYWYRQSLGQGPEFLIYFQGTGAADDSGLPNDRFFAVRPEGSVSTLKIQRTERGDSAVYLCASSLGSLDTQYFGPGTRLTVL.

This rearrangement joins TRBV9 to TRBJ2-7; TRBD2 matches 8 bases. This CDR3 is built from 14 residues. Germline assignment: CDR1 SGDLS and CDR2 YYNGEE. V shed 2 bases, J shed 2 bases, and the junction held 3 bases outside the gene matches. The CDR3, as DNA: TGTGCCAGCAGCGTTAGCGGGACGACCTACGAGCAGTACTTC. It encodes CASSVSGTTYEQYF.

The V and J genes are TRBV15 and TRBJ2-7; D might be TRBD1 (6 bases). CDR1 and CDR2 from the germline V gene are LNHNV and YYDKDF (reference sequence). The V end lost 2 bases, the J end lost 9 bases, and 11 bases lay between the germline ends. The CDR3 contains 12 residues. The CDR3 protein is CATSRQTGPQYF. Here the CDR3 DNA reads TGTGCCACCAGCAGACAGACAGGTCCGCAGTACTTC.

J is TRBJ1-1 and V is TRBV9, with TRBD1 matching over 7 bases. CDR3 length: 15 amino acids. CDR1 is SGDLS, CDR2 YYNGEE, per germline. J gave up 11 bases and V 6 bases, and 19 bases lay outside the gene matches. The CDR3 nucleotides are TGTGCCAGCACGCCCAATCCCGGGACAGCCCCCGGGGCTTTCTTT. It is translated as CASTPNPGTAPGAFF.

The DNA of the CDR3 is TGTGCCAGTAGTATAAACCCCCGGGGGGCCTTCTACGAGCAGTACTTC. This sequence encodes CASSINPRGAFYEQYF. This sequence joins TRBV19 and TRBJ2-7; D may be TRBD2 (7 bases). Trimming removed 2 bases at V and 3 bases at J, with 17 bases between. Germline V gene lookup returns CDR1 LNHDA and CDR2 SQIVND (reference sequence). The CDR3 runs 16 residues.

The chain uses TRBV28 and TRBJ1-3; weak D call: TRBD1 (6 bases). V lost 6 bases to trimming and J lost 4 bases, with 13 bases between them. CDR1 is MDHEN and CDR2 is SYDVKM in the germline V gene. The CDR3 extends over 14 amino acids. Written as DNA, the CDR3 is TGTGCCAGCAGCCGCCCGGGGGGCGGAAACACCATATATTTT. Translation: CASSRPGGGNTIYF.

The gene calls are TRBV13 and TRBJ2-2, with 9 bases matching TRBD1. Germline-derived CDR1 and CDR2 are PRHDT and FYEKMQ (reference sequence). This CDR3 has 16 residues. Trimming removed 5 bases from V and 5 bases from J; junction bases left unmatched: 9. CDR3 region: CASSRFPGQGTGELFF. In nucleotides, the CDR3 is TGTGCCAGCAGCCGATTTCCGGGACAGGGAACCGGGGAGCTGTTTTTT. The whole variable domain, remainder taken from reference TRBV13 and TRBJ2-2, is AAGVIQSPRHLIKEKRETATLKCYPIPRHDTVYWYQQGPGQDPQFLISFYEKMQSDKGSIPDRFSAQQFSDYHSELNMSSLELGDSALYFCASSRFPGQGTGELFFGEGSRLTVL.

This sequence joins TRBV4-1 and TRBJ2-3; a weak D match, TRBD2 (5 bases). V lost 1 base, J lost 3 bases, and 8 bases lay in between. The CDR3 runs to 14 residues. Germline V lookup: CDR1 MGHRA, CDR2 YSYEKL. The CDR3 loop reads CASSQVPGTDTQYF. CDR3 DNA: TGCGCCAGCAGCCAAGTTCCGGGGACAGATACGCAGTATTTT.

The table lists this clone with a count of one. The gene calls are TRBV2 and TRBJ2-3; D possibly corresponds to TRBD2 (6 bases). V was clipped by 4 bases and J by 4 bases, with 18 bases between them. The CDR3 has 16 amino acids. CDR1 is SNHLY, CDR2 FYNNEI, per germline. In DNA form, the CDR3 reads TGTGCCAGCAGTGTAGAGCGGGCCCCCCGTTCAGATACGCAGTATTTT. Amino acids: CASSVERAPRSDTQYF.

V usage is TRBV7-9 and J usage is TRBJ2-7; TRBD2 is a possible D gene (6 bases). The CDR3 has 15 amino acids. CDR1 is SEHNR, CDR2 FQNEAQ, per germline (reference sequence). V was cut by 5 bases and J by 6 bases, with 20 bases left in between. CDR3 DNA sequence: TGTGCCAGCAGCCCTTCAGCAAGCGGGTCTGGCGAGCAGTACTTC. This sequence encodes CASSPSASGSGEQYF.

This chain links TRBV7-6 with TRBJ2-1; the D gene is possibly TRBD2 (6 bases). Germline-derived CDR1 and CDR2 are SGHVS and FNYEAQ. The CDR3 is 15 amino acids. V gave up 2 bases and J gave up 3 bases, with 11 bases separating them. The chain's CDR3 is CASSLSGGVYNEQFF. The DNA of the CDR3 is TGTGCCAGCAGCTTATCAGGCGGGGTCTACAATGAGCAGTTCTTC.

DNA of the CDR3: TGTGCCAGCAGAGACACGAACCGGGGGTACACTGAAGCTTTCTTT. Translating gives CASRDTNRGYTEAFF. The chain recombines TRBV6-4 with TRBJ1-1, with D tentatively TRBD1 (5 bases). Per the germline V gene, CDR1 is MRHNA and CDR2 is SNTAGT. V was pared by 6 bases and J by 3 bases, with 17 bases between. The CDR3 covers 15 residues.

The V gene is TRBV10-2, the J gene TRBJ2-3, with TRBD2 matching over 7 bases. J was trimmed by 1 base and V by 9 bases; bases with no gene match: 10. The CDR3 is 15 residues long. Looked up from germline, CDR1 is WSHSY and CDR2 is SAAADI. The CDR3: CASRGGSLGTDTQYF. The CDR3 region has the DNA TGCGCCAGTCGAGGCGGGAGCCTAGGCACAGATACGCAGTATTTT.

The V call is TRBV6-5, the J call TRBJ1-1; the match to TRBD1 covers 8 bases. The V and J ends lost 6 bases and 0 bases, in that order; junction bases with no gene match: 0. The CDR3 covers 13 residues. Germline CDR1 MNHEY, CDR2 SVGAGI. For the CDR3, the DNA is TGTGCCAGCAGGGGACAGGTGAACACTGAAGCTTTCTTT. It specifies CASRGQVNTEAFF.

The chain combines TRBV2 with TRBJ1-1; TRBD1 matches at 10 bases. The CDR3 spans 13 residues. Germline loops: CDR1 SNHLY, CDR2 FYNNEI. V was clipped by 7 bases and J by 5 bases; unmatched bases: 4. The CDR3 protein is CASNRQGATEAFF. CDR3 DNA sequence: TGTGCCAGCAACAGACAGGGGGCAACTGAAGCTTTCTTT. Together with reference TRBV2 and TRBJ1-1, the CDR3 gives the full variable domain: EPEVTQTPSHQVTQMGQEVILRCVPISNHLYFYWYRQILGQKVEFLVSFYNNEISEKSEIFDDQFSVERPDGSNFTLKIRSTKLEDSAMYFCASNRQGATEAFFGQGTRLTVV.

The chain recombines TRBV6-5 with TRBJ2-7; D gene unclear. The CDR3 contains 12 residues. V was clipped by 9 bases and J by 5 bases, with 14 bases between them. Germline lookup yields CDR1 MNHEY and CDR2 SVGAGI. The DNA for the CDR3 is TGTGCCAGTTCCCGACTGGGTAACGAGCAGTACTTC. Protein sequence: CASSRLGNEQYF.

The rearrangement links TRBV9 to TRBJ2-3; TRBD2 is a possible D gene (6 bases). The germline V gene encodes CDR1 SGDLS and CDR2 YYNGEE. V was cut by 4 bases and J by 5 bases, with 17 bases left in between. This CDR3 spans 15 amino acids. Here the CDR3 reads CASSFSGGQGDTQYF. The CDR3 DNA sequence: TGTGCCAGCAGCTTTAGCGGAGGTCAGGGAGATACGCAGTATTTT.

CDR3: CAWSKGGMGTEAFF. CDR3 sequence (DNA): TGTGCCTGGAGCAAGGGAGGAATGGGCACTGAAGCTTTCTTT. V usage is TRBV30 and J usage is TRBJ1-1; no reliable D call. This CDR3 contains 14 residues. Per germline, CDR1 GTSNPN and CDR2 SVGIG (reference sequence). V gave up 3 bases and J gave up 4 bases, with 15 bases separating them.

The chain carries TRBV7-9 and TRBJ2-7, with 13 bases lining up with TRBD2. The trim removed 4 bases at V and 4 bases at J, leaving 10 bases unmatched. This CDR3 has 17 amino acids. Per the germline V gene, CDR1 is SEHNR and CDR2 is FQNEAQ (reference sequence). CDR3 DNA sequence: TGTGCCAGCAGCTCCTTCCTAACTAGCGGGAGGGGATACGAGCAGTACTTC. The encoded protein is CASSSFLTSGRGYEQYF.

The chain recombines TRBV5-1 with TRBJ2-5, with TRBD1 as a possible D gene (5 bases). Trimming shortened V by 4 bases and J by 5 bases, and 12 bases separated the two germline ends. The CDR3 is 13 amino acids. Per germline, CDR1 SGHRS and CDR2 YFSETQ. The CDR3 DNA sequence: TGCGCCAGCAGCACCACAGGAACGGAGACCCAGTACTTC. Its protein product is CASSTTGTETQYF.

The rearrangement uses TRBV6-1 and TRBJ1-5; a weak D match, TRBD1 (5 bases). This CDR3 is 14 amino acids long. Per the germline V gene, CDR1 is MNHNS and CDR2 is SASEGT. The ends were cut back, 5 bases at V and 6 bases at J, with 14 bases in the middle. The CDR3 bases are TGTGCCAGCAGTCAACAGGTTTGGGGTCAGCCCCAGCATTTT. Amino acids: CASSQQVWGQPQHF.

The chain joins TRBV5-1 to TRBJ2-7; 7 bases align to TRBD1. Per the germline V gene, CDR1 is SGHRS and CDR2 is YFSETQ. Trimming removed 4 bases from V and 5 bases from J; junction bases left unmatched: 6. CDR3 length equals 13 residues. CDR3 region: CASSLRTGHEQYF. The CDR3, as DNA: TGCGCCAGCAGCCTAAGGACAGGCCACGAGCAGTACTTC.

The J gene is TRBJ2-2, the V gene TRBV30; D is perhaps TRBD2 (5 bases). Trimming cost V 8 bases and J 7 bases, with 14 bases left between them. The CDR3 runs 12 residues. In germline, CDR1 is GTSNPN, CDR2 SVGIG (reference sequence). DNA for the CDR3: TGTGCCAATACTAGAGGAGGCGGGGAGCTGTTTTTT. Translating gives CANTRGGGELFF.

This sequence joins TRBV6-5 and TRBJ2-7; D is uncertain. The CDR3 contains 13 residues. Trimming stripped 6 bases from V and 1 base from J, with 10 bases between. The germline V gene has CDR1 MNHEY and CDR2 SVGAGI. The CDR3 DNA follows: TGTGCCAGCAGCCTAGAAAATTCCTACGAGCAGTACTTC. Its translation is CASSLENSYEQYF.